The 3 T cell receptor beta chains in this list originate from one sample, sequenced in a study of T-cell reconstitution after alpha-beta-depleted transplantation in children. For TCRbeta, the library was prepared with unique molecular identifiers. TCRdb itself ran the PCR reads through MiXCR, one entry per CDR3 protein. The table includes 200,000 to 300,000 distinct CDR3 sequences, 12% detected once. The sample in question was PBMCs from the stem cell graft donor, obtained from the stem cell graft. The receptors stem from a human donor who donated a stem cell graft to a child with acute lymphoblastic leukemia.

This clonotype was detected ten times or more. The V gene is TRBV2, the J gene TRBJ2-1; 13 nucleotides line up with TRBD2. The CDR3 loop spans 14 amino acids. CDR1 is SNHLY, CDR2 FYNNEI, per germline. The V gene end was trimmed by 7 bases and the J gene end by 15 bases; junction bases not matched to a gene: 12. The CDR3 is CASIPGLAGTAAFF. Written as DNA, the CDR3 is TGTGCCAGCATTCCGGGACTAGCGGGGACCGCCGCGTTCTTC.

This clonotype was detected many times. The rearrangement links TRBV20-1 to TRBJ2-3; D is uncertain. CDR1 is DFQATT and CDR2 is SNEGSKA in the germline V gene (reference sequence). Trimming removed 3 bases at V and 2 bases at J, with 9 bases between. The CDR3 runs 13 residues. Written as DNA, the CDR3 is TGCAGTGCTAGTCGGCAATACACAGATACGCAGTATTTT. Translated: CSASRQYTDTQYF.

The chain is built from TRBV6-2 or TRBV6-3 and TRBJ1-1; no firm D call. This CDR3 is built from 13 residues. Trimming stripped 5 bases from V and 1 base from J, with 8 bases between. The germline gives CDR1 MNHEY, CDR2 SVGEGT. Here the CDR3 reads CASSSAENTEAFF. The CDR3, as DNA: TGTGCCAGCAGTAGTGCGGAGAACACTGAAGCTTTCTTT.